Following are 20 T cell receptor beta chains from one sample sequenced in a study. Each CDR3 protein gets one entry after TCRdb re-called the RT-PCR reads with MiXCR. The repertoire holds hundreds of thousands of distinct CDR3 sequences, with approximately 15% as singletons. The source material was memory CD4+ T cells from blood. Every receptor here comes from a female donor in good health, serving as a healthy control.

This clonotype was counted many times. The CDR3 loop is CSVEARGTGTYEQYF. In nucleotides, the CDR3 is TGCAGCGTTGAAGCCAGAGGGACGGGGACTTACGAGCAGTACTTC. The chain links TRBV29-1 to TRBJ2-7, with D possibly matching TRBD2 (6 bases). Trimming removed 1 base from V and 4 bases from J, with 17 bases in between. Germline CDR1 and CDR2: SQVTM and ANQGSEA. CDR3 size: 15 residues.

The chain employs TRBV5-6 and TRBJ1-1; D perhaps matches TRBD1 (6 bases). The CDR3 covers 15 residues. Germline V CDR1 and CDR2: SGHDT, YYEEEE. V lost 2 bases to trimming and J lost 1 base, with 12 bases between them. The CDR3 nucleotides are TGTGCCAGCAGCTTAAGTGGGACATCGAACACTGAAGCTTTCTTT. Encoded protein: CASSLSGTSNTEAFF.

In this sample, this clonotype turned up many times. This rearrangement joins TRBV6-6 to TRBJ2-5, with D possibly called TRBD1 or TRBD2 (6 bases each). V lost 0 bases to trimming and J lost 1 base, with 12 bases between them. Per the germline V gene, CDR1 is MNHNY and CDR2 is SVGAGI (reference sequence). This CDR3 region has 16 residues. The CDR3 region has the DNA TGTGCCAGCAGTTACTCAGGCCCGGGGGCCCAAGAGACCCAGTACTTC. Translating it yields CASSYSGPGAQETQYF.

This clonotype was picked up a small number of times. This chain joins TRBV9 and TRBJ2-1, with D perhaps matching TRBD1 or TRBD2 (5 bases each). From germline, CDR1 is SGDLS and CDR2 YYNGEE. The CDR3 runs to 13 residues. Trimming removed 2 bases at V and 7 bases at J, with 10 bases between. Here the CDR3 reads CASSVGDPNEQFF. The CDR3 DNA follows: TGTGCCAGCAGCGTTGGGGACCCAAATGAGCAGTTCTTC.

V usage is TRBV20-1 and J usage is TRBJ1-4; 7 bases are a match to TRBD1. CDR1 DFQATT and CDR2 SNEGSKA come from the germline V gene (reference sequence). This CDR3 comprises 15 residues. The junction had 5 bases not matched to a gene; V was cut back by 0 bases and J by 4 bases. CDR3 amino acids: CSAREPGQSNEKLFF. Written as DNA, the CDR3 is TGCAGTGCTAGAGAGCCGGGACAGAGTAATGAAAAACTGTTTTTT.

This clonotype was counted at least ten times. The V gene is TRBV7-9, the J gene TRBJ2-2, with 7 bases identical to TRBD1. Germline loops: CDR1 SEHNR, CDR2 FQNEAQ (reference sequence). V lost 1 base to trimming and J lost 1 base; unmatched junction nucleotides: 0. The CDR3 totals 15 residues. In nucleotides, the CDR3 is TGTGCCAGCAGCTTAGGGGACAGGAACACCGGGGAGCTGTTTTTT. This codes for CASSLGDRNTGELFF.

This clonotype was counted at least ten times. V and J are TRBV11-2 and TRBJ2-7; D is perhaps TRBD1 or TRBD2 (5 bases each). Trimming removed 5 bases from V and 2 bases from J, with 19 bases in between. Germline V gene data show CDR1 as SGHAT and CDR2 as FQNNGV. The CDR3 has 16 residues. Here the CDR3 reads CASSPIRWDGTYEQYF. The CDR3 bases are TGTGCCAGCAGCCCGATCCGGTGGGACGGAACCTACGAGCAGTACTTC. Looking up the rest from reference TRBV11-2 and TRBJ2-7 gives the full variable domain: EAGVAQSPRYKIIEKRQSVAFWCNPISGHATLYWYQQILGQGPKLLIQFQNNGVVDDSQLPKDRFSAERLKGVDSTLKIQPAKLEDSAVYLCASSPIRWDGTYEQYFGPGTRLTVT.

The chain carries TRBV20-1 and TRBJ2-5; D uncertain. Germline V gene data show CDR1 as DFQATT and CDR2 as SNEGSKA (reference sequence). The CDR3 sequence is 14 residues long. V lost 3 bases and J 2 bases, leaving 13 bases between the germline ends. The CDR3 nucleotides read TGCAGTGCTAGCGGCTTAAGCAAACAAGAGACCCAGTACTTC. As protein: CSASGLSKQETQYF.

This clonotype was detected many times. This rearrangement joins TRBV12-3 or TRBV12-4 to TRBJ1-6; D is unresolved. The CDR3 has 15 residues. V was trimmed by 5 bases and J by 10 bases, leaving 18 bases between them. CDR3 sequence: CASSRSAGEYSPLHF. The CDR3 nucleotides read TGTGCCAGCAGTCGCTCGGCCGGGGAGTACTCACCCCTCCACTTT.

A note on this clonotype: One junction end does not reproduce the germline sequence, and a read error may be involved. CDR3 region: CASSVSGSSEQYF. The DNA for the CDR3 is TGTGCCAGCAGTGTATCAGGGTCCTCCGAGCAGTACTTC. The rearrangement links TRBV2 to TRBJ2-7; D is perhaps TRBD1 (5 bases). The germline V gene has CDR1 SNHLY and CDR2 FYNNEI. The CDR3 has 13 amino acids.

This clonotype was recorded many times. The chain carries TRBV7-2 and TRBJ2-5; the D call may be TRBD1 or TRBD2 (6 bases each). The CDR3 sequence is 17 residues long. CDR1 SGHTA and CDR2 FQGNSA come from the germline V gene. V was shortened by 1 base and J by 4 bases, with 19 bases between the two germline ends. The DNA of the CDR3 is TGTGCCAGCAGCTTAGTGGGGGGCGCAGGTTTCGGAGAGACCCAGTACTTC. This gives the protein CASSLVGGAGFGETQYF.

The rearrangement uses TRBV7-3 and TRBJ1-6; D perhaps matches TRBD1 (5 bases). Germline loops: CDR1 SGHTA, CDR2 FQGTGA. Trimming left V 1 base short and J 7 bases short, with 8 bases between. This CDR3 region has 14 residues. CDR3 sequence reads: CASSLNAGNSPLHF. CDR3 sequence (DNA): TGTGCCAGCAGCTTAAACGCAGGGAATTCACCCCTCCACTTT. Full variable domain (remainder filled in from reference TRBV7-3 and TRBJ1-6): GAGVSQTPSNKVTEKGKYVELRCDPISGHTALYWYRQSLGQGPEFLIYFQGTGAADDSGLPNDRFFAVRPEGSVSTLKIQRTERGDSAVYLCASSLNAGNSPLHFGNGTRLTVT.

This clonotype was counted a few times. V and J are TRBV10-3 and TRBJ1-3; perhaps TRBD1 as D (5 bases). Trimming left V 5 bases short and J 0 bases short, with 17 bases between. In germline, CDR1 is ENHRY, CDR2 SYGVKD. This CDR3 comprises 17 residues. The CDR3 protein is CAISPRDGDLSGNTIYF. The CDR3 DNA follows: TGTGCCATCAGTCCCCGAGACGGGGACCTCTCTGGAAACACCATATATTTT.

This chain connects TRBV3-1 to TRBJ2-1; D is unclear. This CDR3 comprises 11 residues. V was shortened by 5 bases and J by 8 bases, with 7 bases between the two germline ends. Germline assignment: CDR1 LGHDT and CDR2 YNNKEL (reference sequence). The CDR3 is CASSDLHEQFF. Here the CDR3 DNA reads TGTGCCAGCAGCGACCTCCATGAGCAGTTCTTC.

Many counts were recorded for this clonotype. As DNA, the CDR3 is TGCAGTGCTAGATTGGGACTAGCGGGGTTCACCGGGGAGCTGTTTTTT. Protein product: CSARLGLAGFTGELFF. V gene TRBV20-1 combines with J gene TRBJ2-2; 13 bases fit TRBD2. Trimming took 2 bases from V and 4 from J; bases not matched to a gene: 4. CDR3 length: 16 residues. Per germline, CDR1 DFQATT and CDR2 SNEGSKA (reference sequence).

This clonotype was detected only a few times. The chain has TRBV4-1 and TRBJ2-7, with TRBD1 identical over 7 bases. The V and J ends lost 1 base and 0 bases, in that order; junction bases with no gene match: 3. In germline, CDR1 is MGHRA, CDR2 YSYEKL. The CDR3 is made up of 15 amino acids. The CDR3 region has the DNA TGCGCCAGCAGCCAAGTGGGACAGAGCTCCTACGAGCAGTACTTC. Its protein is CASSQVGQSSYEQYF.

The chain recombines TRBV20-1 with TRBJ1-6; D uncertain. Trimming cost V 2 bases and J 6 bases, with 11 bases left between them. Germline CDR1 reads DFQATT; CDR2 reads SNEGSKA (reference sequence). The CDR3 runs to 14 residues. The CDR3 DNA is TGCAGTGCTAGAACGCAGGTGATTAATTCACCCCTCCACTTT. Protein: CSARTQVINSPLHF.

This clonotype has more than one count but fewer than ten. This sequence joins TRBV20-1 and TRBJ1-2, with D unresolved. The germline V and J ends were trimmed by 8 bases and 6 bases, with 13 bases remaining between them. Germline lookup yields CDR1 DFQATT and CDR2 SNEGSKA (reference sequence). The CDR3 length is 11 residues. The chain's CDR3 is CSPRPGNGYTF. The CDR3 DNA reads as TGCAGTCCCCGCCCTGGGAATGGCTACACCTTC.

This clonotype has only a few counts. The chain carries TRBV5-1 and TRBJ2-2; D gene unclear. The V end was cut by 2 bases, the J end by 1 base, with 12 bases between. The CDR3 length is 16 residues. Germline-derived CDR1 and CDR2 are SGHRS and YFSETQ. CDR3 sequence reads: CASSFRAAGNTGELFF. Here the CDR3 DNA reads TGCGCCAGCAGCTTCCGGGCAGCAGGGAACACCGGGGAGCTGTTTTTT.

There are a few counts of this clonotype. The V gene is TRBV6-1, the J gene TRBJ2-5; D tentatively fits TRBD1 or TRBD2 (5 bases each). CDR1 is MNHNS, CDR2 SASEGT, per germline. The CDR3 covers 14 residues. The V end lost 3 bases, the J end lost 4 bases, and 12 bases lay between the germline ends. The CDR3 is CASSEGDEGETQYF. CDR3 in DNA: TGTGCCAGCAGTGAGGGGGACGAGGGAGAGACCCAGTACTTC.